These T cell receptor beta chains were read from a single sample in a study of graft-versus-host responses after intestinal transplantation. Clones were sequenced by immunoSEQ multiplex PCR, and TCRdb holds only the in-frame ones, with some missing. The table lists 22,000 or so clones, around 76% of them singletons, with around 3% in the top ten. The sequenced sample was ileum tissue, obtained 12 days after intestinal transplant. Receptors were obtained from a human patient who received an intestinal transplant, so some T cells may come from the graft donor. CDR3s include the opening cysteine and the closing phenylalanine or tryptophan. D genes are given only for firm matches. Size values are once, few and many counts, or a class for expanded clones, and some rows have none.

-	-	15	TRBV2	TRBJ2-3	CASRAWRSGSYTQYF	TGTGCCAGCAGAGCCTGGCGGAGCGGATCTTATACGCAGTATTTT
-	few	12	TRBV7-9	TRBJ2-5	CASSSGGETQYF	TGTGCCAGCAGCTCGGGTGGAGAGACCCAGTACTTC
-	-	13	TRBV29-1	TRBJ1-5	CSVAGNSNQPQHF	TGCAGCGTTGCGGGAAATAGCAATCAGCCCCAGCATTTT
TRBD1	few	12	TRBV6-1	TRBJ2-7	CASKTPPGQINF	TGTGCCAGCAAAACCCCCCCGGGACAGATAAACTTC
TRBD2	-	14	TRBV25-1	TRBJ2-5	CASSEIGAGETQYF	TGTGCCAGCAGTGAAATTGGAGCGGGGGAGACCCAGTACTTC
TRBD2	once	15	TRBV7-2	TRBJ2-7	CASSPWRLAAYEQYF	TGTGCCAGCAGCCCTTGGCGGCTAGCGGCCTACGAGCAGTACTTC
-	-	15	TRBV10-3	TRBJ2-3	CAISESRGATDTQYF	TGTGCCATCAGTGAGTCGAGAGGAGCCACAGATACGCAGTATTTT
-	-	14	TRBV5-1	TRBJ1-1	CASSWGTRISEAFF	TGCGCCAGCAGCTGGGGGACTAGGATCAGTGAAGCTTTCTTT
-	-	14	TRBV4-1	TRBJ2-5	CASSQGPSRETQYF	TGCGCCAGCAGCCAAGGCCCGTCCCGGGAGACCCAGTACTTC
TRBD2	once	16	TRBV7-2	TRBJ2-2	CASSKPTSGMGGELFF	TGTGCCAGCAGCAAACCCACTAGCGGGATGGGCGGGGAGCTGTTTTTT
-	-	12	TRBV2	TRBJ1-1	CASRLQDTEAFF	TGTGCCAGCAGACTACAGGACACTGAAGCTTTCTTT
-	once	13	TRBV25-1	TRBJ1-2	CASSVVGGAGYTF	TGTGCCAGCAGTGTTGTCGGGGGGGCCGGCTACACCTTC
-	-	12	TRBV2	TRBJ1-5	CASGAGCQPQHF	TGTGCCAGCGGGGCAGGGTGTCAGCCCCAGCATTTT
-	-	13	TRBV9	TRBJ2-7	CASSPWDTYEQYF	TGTGCCAGCAGCCCCTGGGACACCTACGAGCAGTACTTC
-	-	14	TRBV15	TRBJ2-7	CATSRNGQEGEQYF	TGTGCCACCAGCAGAAACGGACAGGAGGGAGAGCAGTACTTC
-	medium-sized	14	TRBV15	TRBJ2-7	CATSRGREPYEQYF	TGTGCCACCAGCAGGGGACGGGAGCCCTACGAGCAGTACTTC
TRBD1	-	13	TRBV10-1	TRBJ1-5	CASRAHRGQPQHF	TGCGCCAGCAGAGCACACAGGGGACAGCCCCAGCATTTT
-	-	12	TRBV4-1	TRBJ1-2	CASSQGGRGYTF	TGCGCCAGCAGCCAGGGGGGGCGAGGCTACACCTTC
TRBD1	-	15	TRBV6-4	TRBJ2-7	CASIIKGQGPYEQYF	TGTGCCAGCATTATCAAGGGACAGGGGCCCTACGAGCAGTACTTC
TRBD1	-	15	TRBV9	TRBJ1-2	CASSVGLRGPYGYTF	TGTGCCAGCAGCGTAGGGTTAAGGGGGCCCTATGGCTACACCTTC
-	-	14	TRBV5-3	TRBJ2-2	CARSPDRPAGELFF	TGTGCCAGAAGCCCTGACAGGCCAGCCGGGGAGCTGTTTTTT
TRBD1	-	14	TRBV5-1	TRBJ1-2	CASRFYRGDYGYTF	TGCGCCAGCAGGTTTTACAGGGGTGACTATGGCTACACCTTC
-	medium-sized	15	TRBV5-1	TRBJ2-7	CASSLFPSPESEQYF	TGCGCCAGCAGCTTGTTTCCTAGCCCTGAATCCGAGCAGTACTTC
-	once	16	TRBV6-5	TRBJ1-5	CASSYGQGGPNQPQHF	TGTGCCAGCAGTTACGGCCAGGGAGGACCGAATCAGCCCCAGCATTTT
TRBD2	once	15	TRBV28	TRBJ2-3	CASMLAGPSTDTQYF	TGTGCCAGCATGCTAGCGGGACCTAGCACAGATACGCAGTATTTT
TRBD1	-	14	TRBV5-1	TRBJ1-1	CASWDRGANTEAFF	TGCGCCAGCTGGGACAGGGGGGCAAACACTGAAGCTTTCTTT
-	-	14	TRBV15	TRBJ1-4	CATSRGGGNEKLFF	TGTGCCACCAGCAGAGGAGGCGGAAATGAAAAACTGTTTTTT
-	-	15	TRBV19	TRBJ2-1	CASSILTNNPNEQFF	TGTGCCAGTAGTATTCTGACTAACAATCCCAATGAGCAGTTCTTC
-	-	14	TRBV19	TRBJ2-3	CASSMPTSAKAQYF	TGTGCCAGTAGTATGCCCACCTCTGCGAAAGCGCAGTATTTT
-	-	15	TRBV7-6	TRBJ2-3	CASSLLGGVVDTQYF	TGTGCCAGCAGCTTACTGGGCGGGGTGGTCGATACGCAGTATTTT
-	-	14	TRBV7-9	TRBJ1-4	CASSLQTLNEKLFF	TGTGCCAGCAGCTTACAAACTCTTAATGAAAAACTGTTTTTT
TRBD2	-	13	TRBV11-2	TRBJ2-7	CASSPAGGYEQYF	TGTGCCAGCAGCCCGGCCGGGGGGTACGAGCAGTACTTC
-	-	12	TRBV9	TRBJ2-5	CASSPDFRSQYF	TGTGCCAGCAGCCCAGATTTTAGGAGCCAGTACTTC
TRBD1	-	16	TRBV7-8	TRBJ2-7	CASSPSDRALFYEQYF	TGTGCCAGCAGCCCCTCCGACAGGGCCCTCTTTTACGAGCAGTACTTC
TRBD1	-	14	TRBV6-5	TRBJ1-2	CASRGTGRRVGYTF	TGTGCCAGCAGGGGGACAGGGCGCAGGGTGGGCTACACCTTC
-	-	14	TRBV25-1	TRBJ2-7	CASSDQGRFYEQYF	TGTGCCAGCAGTGATCAGGGCCGGTTCTACGAGCAGTACTTC
-	-	16	TRBV5-1	TRBJ2-1	CASSLASASSYNEQFF	TGCGCCAGCAGCTTGGCCTCGGCTAGCTCCTACAATGAGCAGTTCTTC
TRBD2	-	14	TRBV2	TRBJ2-7	CASKASGGAPEQYF	TGTGCCAGCAAAGCTAGCGGGGGGGCCCCCGAGCAGTACTTC
-	-	19	TRBV18	TRBJ1-4	CASSPLYGAAFWGMEKLFF	TGTGCCAGCTCACCACTTTATGGGGCAGCCTTTTGGGGTATGGAAAAACTGTTTTTT
TRBD1	-	13	TRBV7-8	TRBJ1-3	CASSDGQGDTIYF	TGTGCCAGCAGCGATGGACAGGGTGACACCATATATTTT
-	-	14	TRBV7-9	TRBJ2-7	CASSLGDIAYEQYF	TGTGCCAGCAGCTTAGGCGACATAGCCTACGAGCAGTACTTC
TRBD2	-	16	TRBV14	TRBJ2-5	CASSPGLAGSWETQYF	TGTGCCAGCAGCCCGGGACTAGCGGGGTCTTGGGAGACCCAGTACTTC
-	-	15	TRBV19	TRBJ1-5	CASSIGQLSNQPQHF	TGTGCCAGTAGTATAGGACAGCTTAGCAATCAGCCCCAGCATTTT
-	-	14	TRBV27	TRBJ1-2	CASSLRGSGYGYTF	TGTGCCAGCAGTTTAAGGGGATCGGGCTATGGCTACACCTTC